Sequencing of this T cell receptor (beta chain) was carried out in a study of blood T cell repertoires in COVID-19. On the study more broadly: Specimens from acute and convalescent COVID-19 originated in the United States, Italy and Spain. The analysed material was cDNA or gDNA that came from T cells, B-cell-depleted T cells, or PBMCs.

The germline V gene encodes CDR1 LGHDT and CDR2 YNNKEL (reference sequence). The CDR3 totals 15 residues. V gave up 0 bases and J gave up 7 bases; unmatched junction bases: 3. Profiling relied on immunoSEQ multiplex PCR, and the TCRdb table lists in-frame clones only, not all of them. The data show roughly 330,000 clones, with about 91% seen just once and around 9.9% held by the top ten. A Seattle source enrolled patients during active infection and followed them longitudinally. This clonotype was sampled from a man under 40 with COVID-19, enrolled during active disease. The V call is TRBV3-1 (or the pseudogene TRBV3-2), the J call TRBJ2-1; 10 bases map to TRBD1. Sequencing was performed on peripheral blood. The CDR3 coding sequence is TGTGCCAGCAGCCAAGATTTGGGACAGGGGAATGAGCAGTTCTTC. Protein: CASSQDLGQGNEQFF.